Following are 29 T cell receptor beta chains from one sample sequenced in a study of vaccination and CD4 T cells after COVID-19. The treatment here: approximately 11-day PBMC culture with coronavirus spike peptide pools or control peptides (ViraFEST assay). For these TCRs, the target antigens are not known. The Oncomine TCR Beta short-read assay sequenced DNA from cultured CD4+ T cells. Each CDR3 protein gets one entry after TCRdb re-called the PCR reads with MiXCR. This table holds 13,000 or so distinct CDR3 sequences, just under 75% found once. Sequencing was done on a sample of CD4+ T cells from blood, cultured in vitro. These receptors came from a human donor who had recovered from COVID-19.

The J gene is TRBJ1-5, the V gene TRBV19, with 7 nucleotides matching TRBD1. CDR3 length: 13 residues. Germline V gene sequence: CDR1 LNHDA, CDR2 SQIVND (reference sequence). Trimming at V came to 10 bases and at J to 6 bases, leaving 9 bases not matched to a gene. CDR3 in amino acids: CATGGGWFQPQHF. CDR3 DNA sequence: TGTGCCACTGGAGGGGGCTGGTTTCAGCCCCAGCATTTT.

This clonotype has just a few counts. The chain links TRBV6-2 or TRBV6-3 to TRBJ2-1; TRBD2 matches at 11 bases. Germline CDR1 is MNHEY and CDR2 is SVGEGT. This CDR3 is built from 17 residues. Germline trimming cut 4 bases from V and 0 bases from J; bases unmatched to any gene: 5. The CDR3 DNA follows: TGTGCCAGCAGTTCCCGACTAGCGGGGAGCTCCTACAATGAGCAGTTCTTC. It translates to CASSSRLAGSSYNEQFF.

The chain is built from TRBV7-2 and TRBJ1-1; D possibly corresponds to TRBD1 (6 bases). With 0 bases removed from V and 0 bases from J, the gap between germline ends came to 11 bases. CDR1 and CDR2 (germline): SGHTA, FQGNSA. The CDR3 is 16 residues long. The CDR3 sequence is CASSLATRGMNTEAFF. CDR3 bases: TGTGCCAGCAGCTTAGCCACCAGGGGAATGAACACTGAAGCTTTCTTT. The full variable domain, completed using reference TRBV7-2 and TRBJ1-1, is GAGVSQSPSNKVTEKGKDVELRCDPISGHTALYWYRQSLGQGLEFLIYFQGNSAPDKSGLPSDRFSAERTGGSVSTLTIQRTQQEDSAVYLCASSLATRGMNTEAFFGQGTRLTVV.

The chain joins TRBV12-3 or TRBV12-4 to TRBJ2-7, with a tentative D call TRBD2 (6 bases). The CDR3 runs 13 residues. V lost 5 bases and J 0 bases, leaving 8 bases between the germline ends. The CDR3: CASSRRGSYEQYF. DNA for the CDR3: TGTGCCAGCAGTCGGAGGGGCTCCTACGAGCAGTACTTC.

The chain has TRBV7-9 and TRBJ1-2, with D uncertain. V lost 1 base, J lost 8 bases, and 11 bases lay in between. The CDR3 totals 13 residues. From germline, CDR1 is SEHNR and CDR2 FQNEAQ (reference sequence). In nucleotides, the CDR3 is TGTGCCAGCAGCTTAGATTTTGGATCCGGCTACACCTTC. Encoded protein: CASSLDFGSGYTF.

V gene TRBV7-2 combines with J gene TRBJ2-2; TRBD1 matches 8 bases. The CDR3 contains 16 residues. Germline CDR1 SGHTA, CDR2 FQGNSA. V shed 5 bases, J shed 4 bases, and the junction held 9 bases outside the gene matches. The DNA of the CDR3 is TGTGCCAGCAGCAAGGACAGGGCGGGGAGCACCGGGGAGCTGTTTTTT. The encoded protein is CASSKDRAGSTGELFF. The full variable domain, its missing parts supplied by reference TRBV7-2 and TRBJ2-2, is GAGVSQSPSNKVTEKGKDVELRCDPISGHTALYWYRQSLGQGLEFLIYFQGNSAPDKSGLPSDRFSAERTGGSVSTLTIQRTQQEDSAVYLCASSKDRAGSTGELFFGEGSRLTVL.

The count of this clonotype is one. This sequence joins TRBV9 and TRBJ2-5; no clear D gene. The V end was cut by 8 bases, the J end by 5 bases, with 4 bases between. CDR3 length: 9 amino acids. Germline lookup yields CDR1 SGDLS and CDR2 YYNGEE. The DNA of the CDR3 is TGTGCCAGTGGTGAGACCCAGTACTTC. Amino acid sequence: CASGETQYF.

The chain joins TRBV18 to TRBJ2-3; maybe TRBD2 (5 bases). V was pared by 10 bases and J by 2 bases, with 10 bases between. CDR3 size: 12 residues. Per the germline V gene, CDR1 is KGHSH and CDR2 is LQKENI. This CDR3 is CATGNFTDTQYF. DNA of the CDR3: TGTGCCACCGGGAATTTCACAGATACGCAGTATTTT. Full variable domain (missing parts from reference TRBV18 and TRBJ2-3): NAGVMQNPRHLVRRRGQEARLRCSPMKGHSHVYWYRQLPEEGLKFMVYLQKENIIDESGMPKERFSAEFPKEGPSILRIQQVVRGDSAAYFCATGNFTDTQYFGPGTRLTVL.

The chain recombines TRBV28 with TRBJ2-7; D might be TRBD2 (6 bases). V was pared by 4 bases and J by 2 bases, with 18 bases between. The germline V gene encodes CDR1 MDHEN and CDR2 SYDVKM. The CDR3 covers 16 residues. CDR3 protein: CASSYSGASGAYEQYF. The CDR3 nucleotides are TGTGCCAGCAGTTACTCGGGAGCGTCCGGAGCCTACGAGCAGTACTTC.

This chain uses TRBV20-1 with TRBJ1-3; D remains unclear. V gave up 6 bases and J gave up 0 bases, with 18 bases separating them. Germline V gene lookup returns CDR1 DFQATT and CDR2 SNEGSKA (reference sequence). This CDR3 has 16 amino acids. The CDR3 DNA reads as TGCAGTGCGGCTCCGGCCGGGCGCGACTCTGGAAACACCATATATTTT. This encodes CSAAPAGRDSGNTIYF.

The chain is built from TRBV19 and TRBJ1-5; 7 bases are a match to TRBD1. There are 15 residues in the CDR3. V trimming: 6 bases; J trimming: 1 base; junction bases outside the gene matches: 6. The germline CDR1 and CDR2 sequences are LNHDA and SQIVND (reference sequence). DNA for the CDR3: TGTGCCAGTAGCCGACAGGGTGGGAGCAATCAGCCCCAGCATTTT. Its protein product is CASSRQGGSNQPQHF. Looking up the rest from reference TRBV19 and TRBJ1-5 gives the full variable domain: DGGITQSPKYLFRKEGQNVTLSCEQNLNHDAMYWYRQDPGQGLRLIYYSQIVNDFQKGDIAEGYSVSREKKESFPLTVTSAQKNPTAFYLCASSRQGGSNQPQHFGDGTRLSIL.

To note about this clonotype: A junction boundary mismatches the germline segment, possibly from a read error. The rearrangement joins TRBV6-1 to TRBJ1-1; 9 bases line up with TRBD1. The CDR3 loop spans 15 amino acids. Germline V lookup: CDR1 MNHNS, CDR2 SASEGT. The CDR3 bases are TGTGCCATCAGTGGACAGGGGCTCAGGGACACTGAAGCTTTCTTT. Translated: CAISGQGLRDTEAFF.

The J gene is TRBJ1-5, the V gene TRBV27; 8 nucleotides agree with TRBD1. CDR3 length: 15 residues. V dropped 3 bases and J dropped 6; count of bases not matched to a gene: 7. The germline gives CDR1 MNHEY, CDR2 SMNVEV (reference sequence). The DNA of the CDR3 is TGTGCCAGCAGTTTGGGCGGACAGGGTGGTCAGCCCCAGCATTTT. Translation gives CASSLGGQGGQPQHF.

The V and J genes are TRBV19 and TRBJ1-1; D perhaps matches TRBD1 (5 bases). Per the germline V gene, CDR1 is LNHDA and CDR2 is SQIVND (reference sequence). The CDR3 totals 17 residues. V gave up 7 bases and J gave up 4 bases, with 25 bases separating them. The CDR3 spells CASTLTQTRDLGTEAFF. CDR3 nucleotides: TGTGCCAGTACCCTTACCCAAACCAGGGATTTGGGCACTGAAGCTTTCTTT.

As DNA, the CDR3 is TGTGCCAGCAGTTCCTCCGGGACCCACTCTGGAAACACCATATATTTT. This encodes CASSSSGTHSGNTIYF. The chain couples TRBV11-3 to TRBJ1-3; the D gene is possibly TRBD1 (5 bases). V was clipped by 6 bases and J by 0 bases, with 15 bases between them. Germline V gene lookup returns CDR1 SGHNT and CDR2 YENEEA. There are 16 residues in the CDR3.

V and J are TRBV27 and TRBJ2-7, with D tentatively TRBD1 (6 bases). The germline CDR1 and CDR2 sequences are MNHEY and SMNVEV (reference sequence). The germline V and J ends were trimmed by 5 bases and 2 bases, with 16 bases remaining between them. This CDR3 contains 15 residues. CDR3 loop: CASSPRDRPPYEQYF. For the CDR3, the DNA is TGTGCCAGCAGTCCCAGAGACAGGCCCCCCTACGAGCAGTACTTC.

The V call is TRBV6-5, the J call TRBJ1-2, with 7 nucleotides matching TRBD1. CDR3 size: 15 residues. Germline V gene data show CDR1 as MNHEY and CDR2 as SVGAGI. V was clipped by 4 bases and J by 1 base; unmatched bases: 6. The CDR3 protein is CASSSNRGNNYGYTF. The CDR3 coding sequence is TGTGCCAGCAGTTCCAACAGGGGAAATAACTATGGCTACACCTTC.

CDR3: CASSFSGGPGELFF. The DNA for the CDR3 is TGTGCCAGCAGTTTTTCTGGGGGCCCCGGGGAGCTGTTTTTT. The J gene is TRBJ2-2, the V gene TRBV27, with TRBD1 as a possible D gene (6 bases). CDR1 MNHEY and CDR2 SMNVEV come from the germline V gene (reference sequence). There are 14 residues in the CDR3. Trimming stripped 3 bases from V and 6 bases from J, with 11 bases between.

This CDR3 reads CSARDGGRNTDTQYF. The CDR3 DNA is TGCAGTGCTAGAGATGGGGGGCGGAACACAGATACGCAGTATTTT. The chain uses TRBV20-1 and TRBJ2-3, with D perhaps assigned TRBD1 or TRBD2 (6 bases each). The ends were cut back, 0 bases at V and 2 bases at J, with 12 bases in the middle. The CDR3 contains 15 residues. Germline V gene sequence: CDR1 DFQATT, CDR2 SNEGSKA (reference sequence).

This rearrangement joins TRBV27 to TRBJ1-1, with D possibly being TRBD1 (6 bases). CDR3 length: 15 amino acids. The ends were cut back, 5 bases at V and 0 bases at J, with 13 bases in the middle. Germline V gene lookup returns CDR1 MNHEY and CDR2 SMNVEV (reference sequence). The CDR3 DNA reads TGTGCCAGCAGTCCCCCGGACAGACTGAACACTGAAGCTTTCTTT. As protein: CASSPPDRLNTEAFF.

In its sample, this clonotype was seen a few times. The chain is built from TRBV7-8 and TRBJ1-5; no definite D call. CDR3 size: 16 residues. CDR1 and CDR2 (germline): SGHVS, FQNEAQ. The V and J ends lost 2 bases and 0 bases respectively, with 11 bases between them. The CDR3 loop is CASSLSTVPSNQPQHF. The DNA of the CDR3 is TGTGCCAGCAGCTTATCAACGGTGCCTAGCAATCAGCCCCAGCATTTT.

The chain carries TRBV20-1 and TRBJ1-5, with D unresolved. The ends were cut back, 3 bases at V and 4 bases at J, with 10 bases in the middle. Per the germline V gene, CDR1 is DFQATT and CDR2 is SNEGSKA (reference sequence). The length of the CDR3 is 13 residues. The CDR3 DNA reads as TGCAGTGCTAGGAGGCAGCTAAATCAGCCCCAGCATTTT. This translates into CSARRQLNQPQHF.

This chain connects TRBV27 to TRBJ1-4; D is perhaps TRBD1 (6 bases). This CDR3 is built from 14 residues. Germline loops: CDR1 MNHEY, CDR2 SMNVEV (reference sequence). The V end was cut by 5 bases, the J end by 2 bases, with 9 bases between. The CDR3 DNA follows: TGTGCCAGCAGTATGGGGGGCACTAATGAAAAACTGTTTTTT. Residues: CASSMGGTNEKLFF.

This chain joins TRBV19 and TRBJ1-1; perhaps TRBD1 as D (6 bases). Trimming left V 1 base short and J 0 bases short, with 15 bases between. The germline CDR1 and CDR2 sequences are LNHDA and SQIVND (reference sequence). The CDR3 spans 17 residues. The DNA of the CDR3 is TGTGCCAGTAGTATAGGAGGCCGGACAGCAGTGAACACTGAAGCTTTCTTT. Protein sequence: CASSIGGRTAVNTEAFF.

This sequence joins TRBV20-1 and TRBJ1-2; 8 positions agree with TRBD1. CDR3 size: 15 residues. From germline, CDR1 is DFQATT and CDR2 SNEGSKA (reference sequence). The V and J ends lost 5 bases and 4 bases, in that order; junction bases with no gene match: 12. Here the CDR3 reads CSASLGQGRGYGYTF. CDR3 in DNA: TGCAGTGCTTCCTTAGGACAGGGTAGGGGCTATGGCTACACCTTC.

This clonotype has only a few counts. This chain links TRBV7-2 with TRBJ2-5; 7 nucleotides agree with TRBD2. Germline V gene lookup returns CDR1 SGHTA and CDR2 FQGNSA. The V and J ends lost 6 bases and 6 bases, in that order; junction bases with no gene match: 10. The CDR3 is made up of 14 amino acids. CDR3 nucleotides: TGTGCCAGCAGTCGGACTAGGGAGGAACAGACCCAGTACTTC. This sequence encodes CASSRTREEQTQYF.

This chain links TRBV7-6 with TRBJ1-3, with D unclear. V lost 4 bases and J lost 0, with 13 bases in between. The germline gives CDR1 SGHVS, CDR2 FNYEAQ. There are 16 residues in the CDR3. DNA of the CDR3: TGTGCCAGCAGCTCCTTGGACGGAAACTCTGGAAACACCATATATTTT. Its protein product is CASSSLDGNSGNTIYF.

This chain connects TRBV5-4 to TRBJ1-2; a possible D gene is TRBD1 (5 bases). The CDR3 totals 13 residues. The V gene lost 4 bases and the J gene lost 6 bases, with 13 bases spanning the gap. Germline assignment: CDR1 SGHNT and CDR2 YYREEE (reference sequence). The CDR3 DNA follows: TGTGCCAGCAGCCTGCGATTGGGGGATGGCTACACCTTC. Protein sequence: CASSLRLGDGYTF.

The chain carries TRBV7-8 and TRBJ2-7, with TRBD1 matching over 10 bases. CDR1 and CDR2 (germline): SGHVS, FQNEAQ. The CDR3 contains 17 residues. J gave up 4 bases and V 2 bases, and 11 bases lay outside the gene matches. CDR3 loop: CASSLPRTGGMLYEQYF. In nucleotides, the CDR3 is TGTGCCAGCAGCTTACCCCGGACAGGGGGGATGTTGTACGAGCAGTACTTC.